This TCR beta chain was sequenced for a study of identical twins. Whole-study findings and limits: The same donors were not followed; conclusions instead depended on cross-sectional statistical analysis.

This clonotype was seen a few times. The target antigen is unknown. In germline, CDR1 is MGHRA, CDR2 YSYEKL. CDR3 length equals 13 residues. V lost 0 bases to trimming and J lost 11 bases, with 11 bases between them. TCRdb re-called the 5' RACE reads with MiXCR, one entry per CDR3 protein. The repertoire holds about 220,000 distinct CDR3 sequences, with 7.5% as singletons. These data were also reused for a study on yellow fever vaccine responses in identical twins.

The rearrangement uses TRBV4-1 and TRBJ1-5; D is unclear. Source material: CD8+ T cells sorted from blood. The receptor's source is a woman aged 18 to 35 in good health. The CDR3: CASSQEVRRAQHF. In nucleotides, the CDR3 is TGCGCCAGCAGCCAAGAGGTCCGACGGGCCCAGCATTTT.